The 28 T cell receptor beta chains below were found in one sample sequenced in a study of response to subunit inactivated influenza vaccine. TCRdb ran MiXCR on the RT-PCR reads and lists one entry per CDR3 protein. The data contain hundreds of thousands of distinct CDR3 sequences, 11% to 15% of them singletons. The sequencing used PBMCs from blood, collected around 15 days before vaccination. These receptors originate from a man aged 45-65 years who received an inactivated influenza vaccine.

The rearrangement links TRBV30 to TRBJ2-5, with TRBD1 matching 7 bases. CDR3 length: 12 amino acids. Losses at the gene ends were 2 bases for V and 5 bases for J; bases not matched to a gene: 2. CDR1 and CDR2 from the germline V gene are GTSNPN and SVGIG (reference sequence). The CDR3, as DNA: TGTGCCTGGAGTAGGGGGCTGGAGACCCAGTACTTC. This sequence encodes CAWSRGLETQYF.

This clonotype was counted a few times. The genes are TRBV12-3 or TRBV12-4 and TRBJ2-2, with TRBD1 as a possible D gene (6 bases). The CDR3 is 14 amino acids. V was cut by 8 bases and J by 5 bases, with 15 bases left in between. The CDR3 loop reads CASRARGQTGELFF. The DNA for the CDR3 is TGTGCCAGCCGGGCCAGGGGTCAGACCGGGGAGCTGTTTTTT.

The V gene is TRBV12-3 or TRBV12-4, the J gene TRBJ2-7; 8 nucleotides line up with TRBD2. Losses at the gene ends were 5 bases for V and 6 bases for J; bases not matched to a gene: 9. The CDR3 is made up of 14 amino acids. CDR3 bases: TGTGCCAGCAGTCCGGGCGGGGGGCCTGGCGAGCAGTACTTC. Residues: CASSPGGGPGEQYF.

This clonotype was seen repeatedly, ten times or more. The chain recombines TRBV5-1 with TRBJ2-1, with 7 bases fitting TRBD1. V was pared by 1 base and J by 5 bases, with 6 bases of the junction left unmatched. CDR1 is SGHRS and CDR2 is YFSETQ in the germline V gene. This CDR3 is built from 15 residues. Written as DNA, the CDR3 is TGCGCCAGCAGCTTGAGAGGGGGCGGACACAATGAGCAGTTCTTC. Encoded protein: CASSLRGGGHNEQFF.

This clonotype was detected a few times. In DNA, the CDR3 is TGCAGCGTTGAGGCCGGGTTCGAGACCCAGTACTTC. Translating it yields CSVEAGFETQYF. The genes are TRBV29-1 and TRBJ2-5; unclear D gene. This CDR3 contains 12 residues. Germline V CDR1 and CDR2: SQVTM, ANQGSEA. V was clipped by 3 bases and J by 5 bases, with 10 bases between them.

This clonotype was detected many times. V and J are TRBV6-2 or TRBV6-3 and TRBJ2-6, with 8 bases lining up with TRBD1. The CDR3 runs to 18 residues. V lost 4 bases to trimming and J lost 2 bases; unmatched junction nucleotides: 10. Germline V gene lookup returns CDR1 MNHEY and CDR2 SVGEGT. CDR3 sequence reads: CASSSTPGQVTGANVLTF. CDR3 nucleotide sequence: TGTGCCAGCAGTTCAACCCCGGGACAGGTTACTGGGGCCAACGTCCTGACTTTC.

This clonotype was seen a few times. J is TRBJ2-1 and V is TRBV7-9, with a possible D match to TRBD2 (5 bases). This CDR3 has 13 amino acids. Germline CDR1 SEHNR, CDR2 FQNEAQ (reference sequence). Deletions cut 5 bases from V and 7 bases from J, with 12 bases between. CDR3: CASSHDTGNEQFF. For the CDR3, the DNA is TGTGCCAGCAGCCACGACACGGGAAATGAGCAGTTCTTC.

A few counts support this clonotype. J is TRBJ2-5 and V is TRBV18; 15 nucleotides align to TRBD2. The V gene end was trimmed by 1 base and the J gene end by 5 bases; junction bases not matched to a gene: 8. The CDR3 totals 18 residues. The germline CDR1 and CDR2 sequences are KGHSH and LQKENI. This CDR3 reads CASSPQRTSGRAQETQYF. The CDR3 nucleotides read TGTGCCAGCTCACCACAGCGGACTAGCGGGAGGGCCCAGGAGACCCAGTACTTC. The full variable domain, completed using reference TRBV18 and TRBJ2-5, is NAGVMQNPRHLVRRRGQEARLRCSPMKGHSHVYWYRQLPEEGLKFMVYLQKENIIDESGMPKERFSAEFPKEGPSILRIQQVVRGDSAAYFCASSPQRTSGRAQETQYFGPGTRLLVL.

This clonotype was observed a few times. The genes are TRBV7-9 and TRBJ2-7, with D possibly being TRBD1 or TRBD2 (5 bases each). The CDR3 is 15 amino acids. The germline V gene encodes CDR1 SEHNR and CDR2 FQNEAQ (reference sequence). Trimming cost V 4 bases and J 2 bases, with 15 bases left between them. Here the CDR3 DNA reads TGTGCCAGCAGCTCCGACCGGGACGGTACCTACGAGCAGTACTTC. As protein: CASSSDRDGTYEQYF.

The chain couples TRBV7-2 to TRBJ2-3, with 7 bases lining up with TRBD1. Losses at the gene ends were 5 bases for V and 11 bases for J; bases not matched to a gene: 4. Germline loops: CDR1 SGHTA, CDR2 FQGNSA. This CDR3 has 11 amino acids. The CDR3 region is CASSRDSQQYF. CDR3 sequence (DNA): TGTGCCAGCAGCCGGGACAGTCAGCAGTATTTT.

This clonotype was detected many times. The rearrangement links TRBV6-2 or TRBV6-3 to TRBJ2-7; 9 bases are a match to TRBD2. V lost 2 bases, J lost 3 bases, and 5 bases stayed unmatched. The CDR3 is 15 residues long. CDR1 and CDR2 (germline): MNHEY, SVGEGT. CDR3 region: CASSYRSGGLYEQYF. In DNA form, the CDR3 reads TGTGCCAGCAGTTACAGGAGCGGGGGGCTCTACGAGCAGTACTTC.

The J gene is TRBJ1-1, the V gene TRBV6-2 or TRBV6-3; 9 nucleotides line up with TRBD1. Germline assignment: CDR1 MNHEY and CDR2 SVGEGT. Trimming took 4 bases from V and 4 from J; bases not matched to a gene: 7. CDR3 length: 15 amino acids. In DNA form, the CDR3 reads TGTGCCAGCAGTTCCAACAGGGGGCCGGGCACTGAAGCTTTCTTT. Amino acids: CASSSNRGPGTEAFF.

CDR3: CASSVGGVSWELFF. CDR3 sequence (DNA): TGTGCCAGCAGCGTAGGTGGGGTCTCCTGGGAGCTGTTTTTT. J is TRBJ2-2 and V is TRBV9; D not certain. V gave up 0 bases and J gave up 9 bases, with 12 bases separating them. The CDR3 loop spans 14 amino acids. CDR1 and CDR2 (germline): SGDLS, YYNGEE.

The gene calls are TRBV25-1 and TRBJ2-7; 11 nucleotides agree with TRBD1. This CDR3 contains 16 residues. Germline CDR1 reads MGHDK; CDR2 reads SYGVNS. V dropped 3 bases and J dropped 6; count of bases not matched to a gene: 10. DNA for the CDR3: TGTGCCAGCAGTGACCCTCGGACAGGGGGCGCGGGCGAGCAGTACTTC. Translation gives CASSDPRTGGAGEQYF.

V usage is TRBV28 and J usage is TRBJ2-7, with a possible D match to TRBD1 (6 bases). Germline lookup yields CDR1 MDHEN and CDR2 SYDVKM. V was clipped by 6 bases and J by 0 bases, with 18 bases between them. This CDR3 region has 16 residues. This CDR3 reads CASRSLDSGLSYEQYF. In nucleotides, the CDR3 is TGTGCCAGCAGGTCCCTGGACAGCGGCCTCTCCTACGAGCAGTACTTC.

The sample holds a few counts of this clonotype. The rearrangement links TRBV6-4 to TRBJ2-1, with D tentatively TRBD2 (6 bases). The CDR3 is made up of 16 amino acids. Trimming took off 5 bases at V and 0 bases at J, with 14 bases between the two ends. In germline, CDR1 is MRHNA, CDR2 SNTAGT. CDR3 bases: TGTGCCAGCAGTCTCTCGCGGGAACCCTCCTACAATGAGCAGTTCTTC. Translation gives CASSLSREPSYNEQFF.

This clonotype was counted only a few times. The chain has TRBV7-9 and TRBJ2-3; 8 bases line up with TRBD1. CDR1 SEHNR and CDR2 FQNEAQ come from the germline V gene (reference sequence). V lost 8 bases, J lost 3 bases, and 4 bases stayed unmatched. CDR3 size: 13 residues. In DNA form, the CDR3 reads TGTGCCAGCGACAGGGGTGGTACAGATACGCAGTATTTT. Its translation: CASDRGGTDTQYF.

The chain recombines TRBV5-7 with TRBJ2-5; the D gene is possibly TRBD1 (6 bases). TRBV5-7 is an open reading frame, and its role is uncertain. The CDR3 extends over 16 amino acids. V gave up 2 bases and J gave up 1 base, with 15 bases separating them. The CDR3 DNA sequence: TGTGCCAGCAGCTTTGGACAGCCAAATAGCCAAGAGACCCAGTACTTC. Protein: CASSFGQPNSQETQYF.

The J gene is TRBJ2-1, the V gene TRBV7-8, with 11 bases identical to TRBD2. J gave up 3 bases and V 0 bases, and 7 bases lay outside the gene matches. The CDR3 contains 18 residues. The germline V gene encodes CDR1 SGHVS and CDR2 FQNEAQ. As DNA, the CDR3 is TGTGCCAGCAGCTTAGCGACGGCTAGCGGGAGGTTCTACAATGAGCAGTTCTTC. It yields the protein CASSLATASGRFYNEQFF.

In this sample, this clonotype turned up many times. The V call is TRBV7-2, the J call TRBJ2-1; 10 nucleotides align to TRBD2. V gave up 5 bases and J gave up 2 bases; unmatched junction bases: 3. This CDR3 region has 15 residues. CDR1 and CDR2 (germline): SGHTA, FQGNSA. The CDR3 DNA reads TGTGCCAGCAGCATACTAGCGGGGACCTACAATGAGCAGTTCTTC. Translation: CASSILAGTYNEQFF. Based on the CDR3 plus reference TRBV7-2 and TRBJ2-1, the full variable domain is GAGVSQSPSNKVTEKGKDVELRCDPISGHTALYWYRQSLGQGLEFLIYFQGNSAPDKSGLPSDRFSAERTGGSVSTLTIQRTQQEDSAVYLCASSILAGTYNEQFFGPGTRLTVL.

The V and J genes are TRBV29-1 and TRBJ2-1; the match to TRBD1 covers 7 bases. Germline CDR1 SQVTM, CDR2 ANQGSEA. With 7 bases clipped from V and 7 bases from J, the junction kept 13 bases outside the gene matches. CDR3 size: 14 residues. The CDR3 region is CSDLPGQPTNEQFF. CDR3 nucleotides: TGCAGCGACCTACCGGGACAGCCGACTAATGAGCAGTTCTTC.

Many counts were recorded for this clonotype. This rearrangement joins TRBV13 to TRBJ2-3; the D is unclear. The ends were cut back, 5 bases at V and 5 bases at J, with 14 bases in the middle. CDR3 size: 14 residues. CDR1 and CDR2 from the germline V gene are PRHDT and FYEKMQ (reference sequence). The CDR3 sequence: CASSQNLDGDTQYF. CDR3 coding DNA: TGTGCCAGCAGCCAAAACCTAGACGGAGATACGCAGTATTTT. Full variable domain (remainder filled in from reference TRBV13 and TRBJ2-3): AAGVIQSPRHLIKEKRETATLKCYPIPRHDTVYWYQQGPGQDPQFLISFYEKMQSDKGSIPDRFSAQQFSDYHSELNMSSLELGDSALYFCASSQNLDGDTQYFGPGTRLTVL.

V and J are TRBV5-1 and TRBJ1-5, with D possibly TRBD1 on 6 matching bases. Germline V gives CDR1 SGHRS, CDR2 YFSETQ. V was shortened by 4 bases and J by 4 bases, with 15 bases between the two germline ends. The CDR3 is 15 residues long. CDR3 sequence (DNA): TGCGCCAGCAGCGAGGACTCCAGGGGTAATCAGCCCCAGCATTTT. This sequence encodes CASSEDSRGNQPQHF. The whole variable domain, remainder taken from reference TRBV5-1 and TRBJ1-5, is KAGVTQTPRYLIKTRGQQVTLSCSPISGHRSVSWYQQTPGQGLQFLFEYFSETQRNKGNFPGRFSGRQFSNSRSEMNVSTLELGDSALYLCASSEDSRGNQPQHFGDGTRLSIL.

This clonotype was counted a few times. The CDR3 DNA is TGCGCCAGCAGCCACCGACAGGCAGATACGCAGTATTTT. Encoded protein: CASSHRQADTQYF. V gene TRBV4-1 combines with J gene TRBJ2-3, with D perhaps matching TRBD1 (6 bases). Germline CDR1 and CDR2: MGHRA and YSYEKL. Trimming stripped 3 bases from V and 4 bases from J, with 8 bases between. The CDR3 runs to 13 residues.

This clonotype has only a few counts. The chain has TRBV6-1 and TRBJ2-5; no definite D call. The CDR3 consists of 15 residues. CDR1 is MNHNS, CDR2 SASEGT, per germline. Trimming removed 5 bases from V and 1 base from J, with 14 bases in between. The CDR3: CASSPLSGIQETQYF. CDR3 coding DNA: TGTGCCAGCAGTCCCCTTTCTGGGATCCAAGAGACCCAGTACTTC.

This sequence joins TRBV24-1 and TRBJ2-7; possible D gene TRBD1, 6 bases. The germline gives CDR1 KGHDR, CDR2 SFDVKD. Trimming took off 6 bases at V and 5 bases at J, with 19 bases between the two ends. This CDR3 is built from 15 residues. The CDR3 loop reads CATSPSDSTPDEQYF. CDR3 nucleotides: TGTGCCACCAGTCCCTCGGACAGCACCCCTGACGAGCAGTACTTC.

In its sample, this clonotype was seen many times. The chain is built from TRBV28 and TRBJ2-1, with 9 bases aligning to TRBD2. Germline V gene data show CDR1 as MDHEN and CDR2 as SYDVKM. V gave up 5 bases and J gave up 3 bases; unmatched junction bases: 5. This CDR3 has 15 residues. The CDR3 sequence: CASSISGRLYNEQFF. In DNA form, the CDR3 reads TGTGCCAGCAGTATCAGCGGGAGGCTCTACAATGAGCAGTTCTTC.

This clonotype appeared many times. This chain uses TRBV5-1 with TRBJ2-5, with D possibly matching TRBD2 (6 bases). Germline V lookup: CDR1 SGHRS, CDR2 YFSETQ. The V and J ends lost 0 bases and 5 bases respectively, with 8 bases between them. The CDR3 covers 13 residues. This chain's CDR3 is CASSLGGGETQYF. CDR3 in DNA: TGCGCCAGCAGCTTGGGTGGAGGGGAGACCCAGTACTTC.